These 16 T cell receptor beta chains share one sample of origin, sequenced in a study of identical twins. TCRdb ran MiXCR on the 5' RACE reads and lists one entry per CDR3 protein. This table has around 370,000 distinct CDR3 sequences, roughly 9% appearing once. The sample was naive T cells sorted from blood. The origin of the receptors is a woman in her forties or fifties in good health.

The table lists this clonotype with many counts. The chain has TRBV29-1 and TRBJ2-1; a weak D match, TRBD2 (6 bases). V lost 8 bases, J lost 6 bases, and 14 bases lay in between. The CDR3 spans 12 residues. Germline assignment: CDR1 SQVTM and CDR2 ANQGSEA. This chain's CDR3 is CSTPGAGNEQFF. The CDR3 nucleotides are TGCAGCACGCCCGGAGCGGGCAATGAGCAGTTCTTC.

The chain uses TRBV5-6 and TRBJ2-7, with 7 bases fitting TRBD1. Losses at the gene ends were 0 bases for V and 2 bases for J; bases not matched to a gene: 8. CDR1 is SGHDT, CDR2 YYEEEE, per germline. The CDR3 covers 16 residues. The DNA of the CDR3 is TGTGCCAGCAGCTTGGCCCCTGACAGGGTGGCCTACGAGCAGTACTTC. This sequence encodes CASSLAPDRVAYEQYF.

With regard to this clonotype: Mismatch with germline at one junction end may stem from a read error. This rearrangement joins TRBV11-3 to TRBJ2-1; 11 bases align to TRBD2. Per germline, CDR1 SGHNT and CDR2 YENEEA. The CDR3 has 16 residues. In nucleotides, the CDR3 is TGTGCCAGCAGCTTAGATCCACCGGGACTAGCGGTTGAGCCGTTCTTC. This translates into CASSLDPPGLAVEPFF.

The CDR3 spells CASSIDLANTGELFF. In DNA form, the CDR3 reads TGCGCCAGCAGCATTGACCTCGCGAACACCGGGGAGCTGTTTTTT. V usage is TRBV4-1 and J usage is TRBJ2-2; D remains ambiguous. This CDR3 has 15 residues. Germline values: CDR1 MGHRA, CDR2 YSYEKL. Between the trimmed V and J ends, which lost 5 bases and 0 bases, there was a span of 10 bases.

V usage is TRBV7-8 and J usage is TRBJ2-3; D may be TRBD2 (6 bases). This CDR3 comprises 17 residues. Germline CDR1 SGHVS, CDR2 FQNEAQ. V was shortened by 4 bases and J by 1 base, with 18 bases between the two germline ends. DNA for the CDR3: TGTGCCAGCAGCTCCCTAATAGCGGATGGCGGCACAGATACGCAGTATTTT. This codes for CASSSLIADGGTDTQYF.

The chain employs TRBV20-1 and TRBJ2-2; TRBD1 aligns across 7 bases. Germline-derived CDR1 and CDR2 are DFQATT and SNEGSKA (reference sequence). The CDR3 sequence is 14 residues long. The ends lost 4 bases at V and 4 bases at J; junction bases unmatched: 6. This CDR3 reads CSATTGIGTGELFF. The CDR3 DNA sequence: TGCAGTGCTACGACAGGGATCGGCACCGGGGAGCTGTTTTTT.

The chain joins TRBV4-1 to TRBJ2-3, with TRBD2 matching over 8 bases. The V gene's germline CDR1 is MGHRA and CDR2 YSYEKL. This CDR3 region has 18 residues. V lost 0 bases to trimming and J lost 1 base; unmatched junction nucleotides: 9. For the CDR3, the DNA is TGCGCCAGCAGCCAAGATTACACTAGCGGCGTGGGCACAGATACGCAGTATTTT. It is translated as CASSQDYTSGVGTDTQYF.

This clonotype came up a few times. In DNA form, the CDR3 reads TGTGCCAGCAGTTATTTTATAACGTACGGTGAGCAGTTCTTC. Its protein product is CASSYFITYGEQFF. This sequence joins TRBV6-2 or TRBV6-3 and TRBJ2-1; no clear D. The CDR3 is made up of 14 amino acids. Per the germline V gene, CDR1 is MNHEY and CDR2 is SVGEGT. With 3 bases removed from V and 9 bases from J, the gap between germline ends came to 15 bases.

This chain connects TRBV14 to TRBJ2-3; a possible D gene is TRBD1 (6 bases). Germline V lookup: CDR1 SGHDN, CDR2 FVKESK. Between the trimmed V and J ends, which lost 4 bases and 4 bases, there was a span of 12 bases. The CDR3 runs to 14 residues. Here the CDR3 reads CASSPRTDSDTQYF. Written as DNA, the CDR3 is TGTGCCAGCAGCCCTCGGACAGATTCAGATACGCAGTATTTT.

The V and J genes are TRBV30 and TRBJ1-2; no firm D call. The length of the CDR3 is 15 residues. CDR1 and CDR2 from the germline V gene are GTSNPN and SVGIG (reference sequence). V gave up 0 bases and J gave up 0 bases, with 11 bases separating them. The CDR3 is CAWSVAGLANYGYTF. The CDR3 bases are TGTGCCTGGAGTGTAGCGGGGTTGGCTAACTATGGCTACACCTTC.

There are a few counts of this clonotype. The chain carries TRBV12-3 or TRBV12-4 and TRBJ1-1, with D unclear. With 2 bases removed from V and 7 bases from J, the gap between germline ends came to 8 bases. This CDR3 contains 12 residues. The CDR3 here is CASSLTGLEAFF. CDR3 DNA: TGTGCCAGCAGTTTAACGGGTCTTGAAGCTTTCTTT.

This clonotype was counted at least ten times. V is TRBV5-1 and J is TRBJ2-2; the D is unclear. The CDR3 consists of 16 residues. Trimming cost V 4 bases and J 3 bases, with 16 bases left between them. The germline V gene encodes CDR1 SGHRS and CDR2 YFSETQ. CDR3 DNA: TGCGCCAGCAGCGCCCTGGGGTCTAGGGACACCGGGGAGCTGTTTTTT. This sequence encodes CASSALGSRDTGELFF. The variable domain in full, with the rest retrieved from reference TRBV5-1 and TRBJ2-2, is KAGVTQTPRYLIKTRGQQVTLSCSPISGHRSVSWYQQTPGQGLQFLFEYFSETQRNKGNFPGRFSGRQFSNSRSEMNVSTLELGDSALYLCASSALGSRDTGELFFGEGSRLTVL.

This clonotype turned up a few times. The rearrangement links TRBV7-2 to TRBJ2-1; 9 bases agree with TRBD2. Germline V gives CDR1 SGHTA, CDR2 FQGNSA. This CDR3 contains 17 residues. V dropped 1 base and J dropped 4; count of bases not matched to a gene: 8. The DNA for the CDR3 is TGTGCCAGCAGCTTAGTTGCTAGCGGGACGCGTTACAATGAGCAGTTCTTC. This translates into CASSLVASGTRYNEQFF.

The table lists this clonotype with many counts. The CDR3 bases are TGCAGTGCCCTCGGGGGTTATAGCAATCAGCCCCAGCATTTT. This codes for CSALGGYSNQPQHF. The chain employs TRBV20-1 and TRBJ1-5, with a tentative D call TRBD1 (5 bases). Germline V lookup: CDR1 DFQATT, CDR2 SNEGSKA (reference sequence). The ends were cut back, 6 bases at V and 0 bases at J, with 12 bases in the middle. The CDR3 length is 14 residues.

This chain joins TRBV10-3 and TRBJ2-6; D ambiguous. The CDR3 extends over 15 amino acids. The germline CDR1 and CDR2 sequences are ENHRY and SYGVKD. The ends were cut back, 3 bases at V and 0 bases at J, with 6 bases in the middle. CDR3 in DNA: TGTGCCATCAGTGACGGATACTCTGGGGCCAACGTCCTGACTTTC. As protein: CAISDGYSGANVLTF.

The gene calls are TRBV15 and TRBJ2-5; 9 positions match TRBD2. Germline CDR1 is LNHNV and CDR2 is YYDKDF (reference sequence). The CDR3 contains 16 residues. V trimming: 5 bases; J trimming: 5 bases; junction bases outside the gene matches: 12. CDR3 nucleotides: TGTGCCACCAGCCAACGGCGGGAGGGCCAGGGGGAGACCCAGTACTTC. It specifies CATSQRREGQGETQYF.